Below, 19 T cell receptor beta chains from the same sample are listed, as sequenced in a study of blood T cells in healthy people across ages. A second roughly 6 to 12 cycle PCR used barcoded and J-beta primers. TCRdb independently ran MiXCR on the 5' RACE reads; one entry per CDR3 protein. The table lists about 1.6 million distinct CDR3 sequences, roughly 32% of them singletons. Sequencing was done on a sample of blood. The receptors here all came from a woman in her thirties in good health.

This clonotype was observed a few times. The chain uses TRBV20-1 and TRBJ2-7; 7 nucleotides line up with TRBD1. There are 14 residues in the CDR3. The V gene's germline CDR1 is DFQATT and CDR2 SNEGSKA (reference sequence). The trim removed 5 bases at V and 2 bases at J, leaving 9 bases unmatched. CDR3 sequence reads: CSARDRINPYEQYF. CDR3 bases: TGCAGTGCTCGGGACAGAATAAACCCCTACGAGCAGTACTTC.

The chain joins TRBV20-1 to TRBJ1-1; unclear D gene. Trimming shortened V by 0 bases and J by 10 bases, and 21 bases separated the two germline ends. CDR1 and CDR2 from the germline V gene are DFQATT and SNEGSKA (reference sequence). CDR3 length: 15 residues. CDR3 protein: CSARDWRVILSGAFF. DNA for the CDR3: TGCAGTGCTAGAGATTGGAGGGTGATCCTTTCTGGAGCTTTCTTT.

This clonotype has just a few counts. The chain couples TRBV12-3 or TRBV12-4 to TRBJ1-1; TRBD1 is a possible D gene (5 bases). The CDR3 is made up of 13 amino acids. V gave up 7 bases and J gave up 4 bases, with 13 bases separating them. This CDR3 reads CASNLGGGTEAFF. CDR3 coding DNA: TGTGCCAGCAACTTGGGGGGAGGCACTGAAGCTTTCTTT.

This clonotype was detected only a few times. The CDR3 bases are TGTGCCAGCAGTTTCTACTCCCCGACTAGCGGCTCCTACAATGAGCAGTTCTTC. Translated: CASSFYSPTSGSYNEQFF. J is TRBJ2-1 and V is TRBV27, with 9 bases lining up with TRBD2. This CDR3 region has 18 residues. CDR1 and CDR2 (germline): MNHEY, SMNVEV (reference sequence). V trimming: 3 bases; J trimming: 0 bases; junction bases outside the gene matches: 9.

This clonotype was counted a single time. This may arise from a read error, as a much more abundant clone is one base away. The CDR3 region has the DNA TGCGCCAGCAGCCAAGATACCGCCACAGATACGCAGTATTTT. It codes for CASSQDTATDTQYF. This sequence joins TRBV4-1 and TRBJ2-3, with D unresolved. The CDR3 totals 14 residues. V lost 0 bases and J 2 bases, leaving 6 bases between the germline ends. The germline V gene encodes CDR1 MGHRA and CDR2 YSYEKL.

This sequence joins TRBV7-2 and TRBJ1-6; 7 positions agree with TRBD1. V shed 5 bases and J 10 bases; nucleotides not matched to a gene: 11. Looked up from germline, CDR1 is SGHTA and CDR2 is FQGNSA. The CDR3 spans 15 residues. The CDR3 is CASSTRQGPNSPLHF. The CDR3 nucleotides are TGTGCCAGCAGCACGCGACAGGGTCCGAACTCACCCCTCCACTTT.

The genes are TRBV6-1 and TRBJ2-7, with D possibly TRBD1 on 6 matching bases. The V gene lost 1 base and the J gene lost 0 bases, with 13 bases spanning the gap. The CDR3 is 16 residues long. In germline, CDR1 is MNHNS, CDR2 SASEGT. The CDR3: CASSEGPYRDSYEQYF. Written as DNA, the CDR3 is TGTGCCAGCAGTGAAGGACCTTACAGGGACTCCTACGAGCAGTACTTC.

This clonotype has just a few counts. V and J are TRBV20-1 and TRBJ1-6; D might be TRBD1 (6 bases). V was cut by 0 bases and J by 6 bases, with 12 bases left in between. Germline assignment: CDR1 DFQATT and CDR2 SNEGSKA (reference sequence). CDR3 size: 15 residues. The CDR3 loop is CSARDWGLTNSPLHF. The CDR3 bases are TGCAGTGCTAGAGATTGGGGGCTGACTAATTCACCCCTCCACTTT.

The rearrangement links TRBV18 to TRBJ2-1; D perhaps matches TRBD2 (6 bases). Trimming cost V 2 bases and J 8 bases, with 16 bases left between them. Germline CDR1 and CDR2: KGHSH and LQKENI. The CDR3 has 15 amino acids. CDR3 loop: CASSPYPAGSYEQFF. The CDR3 DNA follows: TGTGCCAGCTCACCATATCCGGCGGGGAGCTATGAGCAGTTCTTC.

As regards this clonotype: The CDR3 does not end in the conserved phenylalanine or tryptophan, so this is likely a read error. J is TRBJ2-3 and V is TRBV6-1, with a possible D match to TRBD2 (5 bases). V lost 8 bases and J 0 bases, leaving 15 bases between the germline ends. Germline assignment: CDR1 MNHNS and CDR2 SASEGT. The CDR3 runs to 15 residues. The CDR3 loop is CASGGAGVSTDTQYL. Here the CDR3 DNA reads TGTGCCAGCGGAGGCGCCGGGGTGAGCACAGATACGCAGTATTTG.

As DNA, the CDR3 is TGTGCCAGCAGCTCCGCGGGAGTCCCCGGTGAAGCTTTCTTT. It encodes CASSSAGVPGEAFF. The chain is built from TRBV5-6 and TRBJ1-1; D is unresolved. V shed 3 bases and J shed 7 bases, with 16 bases lying between them. The CDR3 contains 14 residues. Germline CDR1 SGHDT, CDR2 YYEEEE.

Only a few counts were recorded for this clonotype. The chain couples TRBV4-1 to TRBJ2-1; 8 bases match TRBD1. The CDR3 runs 17 residues. Germline assignment: CDR1 MGHRA and CDR2 YSYEKL. Losses at the gene ends were 0 bases for V and 5 bases for J; bases not matched to a gene: 9. CDR3 amino acids: CASSQDRARQGNNEQFF. In DNA form, the CDR3 reads TGCGCCAGCAGCCAAGATCGTGCGAGACAGGGGAACAATGAGCAGTTCTTC.

This clonotype was counted a few times. This chain links TRBV6-6 with TRBJ2-2; 7 bases line up with TRBD2. The CDR3 has 16 amino acids. Germline V gene data show CDR1 as MNHNY and CDR2 as SVGAGI (reference sequence). V shed 6 bases, J shed 3 bases, and the junction held 10 bases outside the gene matches. CDR3: CASSPTRTSYTGELFF. Here the CDR3 DNA reads TGTGCCAGCAGCCCAACCCGGACTAGTTACACCGGGGAGCTGTTTTTT.

This clonotype was detected many times. The chain couples TRBV6-5 to TRBJ2-3, with 8 bases aligning to TRBD2. CDR1 is MNHEY, CDR2 SVGAGI, per germline. V shed 1 base, J shed 4 bases, and the junction held 7 bases outside the gene matches. CDR3 size: 16 residues. The CDR3 sequence is CASSYLSGGSPDTQYF. CDR3 in DNA: TGTGCCAGCAGTTACTTGAGCGGGGGATCGCCAGATACGCAGTATTTT.

This chain uses TRBV12-3 or TRBV12-4 with TRBJ2-3, with D hard to call. V lost 3 bases and J lost 1, with 14 bases in between. The CDR3 length is 16 residues. As DNA, the CDR3 is TGTGCCAGCAGTTTTCTTCGGCTGTTCCGCACAGATACGCAGTATTTT. Encoded protein: CASSFLRLFRTDTQYF.

This clonotype was seen only a few times. V and J are TRBV10-3 and TRBJ2-1; no firm D call. The J call may be in error: the DNA end matches TRBJ2-7 better. This CDR3 is 14 amino acids long. Germline V gene data show CDR1 as ENHRY and CDR2 as SYGVKD. The CDR3 nucleotides are TGTGCCATCAGTGAGGACCCCGCCTACAATGAGCAGTACTTC. It is translated as CAISEDPAYNEQYF.

There are a few counts of this clonotype. In nucleotides, the CDR3 is TGTGCCACCAGTGACTCCCCTTTGGGGCTAGCGGGAGGTACAGATACGCAGTATTTT. Translation: CATSDSPLGLAGGTDTQYF. The chain couples TRBV24-1 to TRBJ2-3, with TRBD2 matching 11 bases. V dropped 4 bases and J dropped 3; count of bases not matched to a gene: 14. The CDR3 runs to 19 residues. Looked up from germline, CDR1 is KGHDR and CDR2 is SFDVKD.

In this sample, this clonotype turned up once. A much larger clone lies a single base off, so this may be a read error. In nucleotides, the CDR3 is TGCAGTGCTAGAATCCTAGCGGGAGTGAGTTGCGAGCAGTACTTC. The encoded protein is CSARILAGVSCEQYF. This chain links TRBV20-1 with TRBJ2-5, with 10 bases identical to TRBD2. The last part of the DNA fits TRBJ2-7 better; the J call may be wrong. The CDR3 loop spans 15 amino acids. The germline V gene has CDR1 DFQATT and CDR2 SNEGSKA (reference sequence).

In this sample, this clonotype turned up a few times. This sequence joins TRBV30 and TRBJ2-1; 8 bases are a match to TRBD2. From germline, CDR1 is GTSNPN and CDR2 SVGIG (reference sequence). This CDR3 contains 16 residues. Trimming removed 3 bases from V and 4 bases from J; junction bases left unmatched: 11. The CDR3 region has the DNA TGTGCCTGGAGAGTATATGTGGCGGGAGGATACAATGAGCAGTTCTTC. As protein: CAWRVYVAGGYNEQFF.